This T cell receptor beta chain was sequenced for a study of cytomegalovirus exposure and HLA in healthy donors. To note about this clone: Additional DNA sequences in this sample encode the identical CDR3.

V lost 6 bases and J lost 10, with 24 bases in between. There are 15 residues in the CDR3. The germline gives CDR1 LNHDA, CDR2 SQIVND (reference sequence). The study ran its PCR with 60 Vbeta and 13 Jbeta primers. Repertoires were generated with immunoSEQ multiplex PCR, while TCRdb's copy carries only in-frame clones and drops some. The sample holds approximately 170,000 clones, roughly 83% seen once. The TCR comes from a boy aged 2-9 years in good health and CMV-seronegative. V is TRBV19 and J is TRBJ1-2, with D possibly being TRBD1 (6 bases). Specimen: PBMCs. The CDR3: CASSTTITSTGPYTF. The CDR3 coding sequence is TGTGCCAGTAGCACAACAATAACTTCGACAGGTCCCTACACCTTC.